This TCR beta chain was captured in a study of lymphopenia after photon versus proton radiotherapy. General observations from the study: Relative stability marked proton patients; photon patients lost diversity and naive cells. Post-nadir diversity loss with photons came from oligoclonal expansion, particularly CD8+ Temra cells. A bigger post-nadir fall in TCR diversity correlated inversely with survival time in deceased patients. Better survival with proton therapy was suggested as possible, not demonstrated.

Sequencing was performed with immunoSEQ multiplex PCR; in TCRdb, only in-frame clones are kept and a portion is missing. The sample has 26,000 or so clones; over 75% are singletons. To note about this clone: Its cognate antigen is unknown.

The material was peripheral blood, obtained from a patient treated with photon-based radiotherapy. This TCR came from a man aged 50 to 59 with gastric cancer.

In DNA form, the CDR3 reads TGTGCCAGCAGCGTAGAGGGCGATATGAACACTGAAGCTTTCTTT. This encodes CASSVEGDMNTEAFF. The chain combines TRBV9 with TRBJ1-1, with D uncertain. Germline CDR1 reads SGDLS; CDR2 reads YYNGEE. The V and J ends lost 0 bases and 0 bases respectively, with 9 bases between them. This CDR3 has 15 residues.